Below, one T cell receptor (beta chain) is given with its context. Its antigen is currently unknown. Time point defined: newly diagnosed GD, antithyroid drugs for less than 3 months. Extracted RNA from PBMCs served as the source of the TCR library. HTBI primers from iRepertoire and Arm-PCR of CDR3 regions yielded the TCR beta libraries. TCRdb re-called the multiplex PCR reads with MiXCR, one entry per CDR3 protein. The table lists a few hundred thousand distinct CDR3 sequences, around 20% of them singletons, with about 14% in the top ten. The CDR3 covers 12 residues. Trimming took 10 bases from V and 5 from J, leaving 15 bases between them. Germline V gene data show CDR1 as MNHEY and CDR2 as SVGEGT. The data belong to a study of regulatory T cells in long-lasting Graves disease. Study observations and caveats: Among the persistent patients, approximately 2,900 public clonotypes were shared, more than the 950 to 1,000 shared among new patients. Persistent disease preferred TRBV28, TRBJ1-2 and TRBJ2-5; new disease, TRBV20-1 and TRBJ2-1.

This chain uses TRBV6-2 or TRBV6-3 with TRBJ2-7; D is possibly TRBD2 (6 bases). The sequence derives from a female donor with Graves disease. Sequencing was performed on peripheral blood mononuclear cells (PBMCs), taken at new diagnosis, from a patient treated with antithyroid drugs. The CDR3 DNA reads as TGTGCCATCCCCGTGGAGGGCCACGAGCAGTACTTC. It yields the protein CAIPVEGHEQYF.